The clone carrying this T cell receptor (beta chain) was counted many times. No antigen is known for it. The data belong to a study of Graves' ophthalmopathy and Graves' hyperthyroidism. About the study: Peripheral blood samples were taken at initial diagnosis, before any treatment. Points from the study as a whole: In blood, most expanded thyroid clonotypes above 0.001 frequency were also detected. With roughly 88% sensitivity and around 81% specificity, a 13-signature model separated ophthalmopathy from stable hyperthyroidism.

Germline V CDR1 and CDR2: MDHEN, SYDVKM. V lost 5 bases and J lost 5, with 18 bases in between. This CDR3 region has 15 residues. As the template, RNA transcripts were used to amplify TCR beta CDR3 regions. Second-round multiplex PCR followed a first-round RT-PCR using HTBI primers. TCRdb reprocessed the multiplex PCR reads via MiXCR and lists one record per CDR3 protein. The top ten hold approximately 7% of the sample, which has hundreds of thousands of distinct CDR3 sequences, 22% seen once. Other autoimmune diseases, uncontrolled infections, pregnancy and lactation each led to patient exclusion. The rearrangement links TRBV28 to TRBJ2-5, with D unclear. The receptor's source is a woman younger than 30 with stable Graves' hyperthyroidism. Some clones in this sample may be carry-over from other donors' samples. Sequences were obtained from peripheral blood. CDR3 region: CASSILRAAVETQYF. The DNA for the CDR3 is TGTGCCAGCAGTATATTACGGGCCGCGGTGGAGACCCAGTACTTC.